This entry lists 4 T cell receptor beta chains sequenced from one sample in a study of OX40 agonist ivuxolimab in advanced cancers. Sequenced by immunoSEQ multiplex PCR; TCRdb stores in-frame clones only, minus some. The table shows about 39,000 clones, with roughly four fifths occurring only once. The sequences come from CD4+ or CD8+ T cells sorted from blood, collected in a trial of the OX40 agonist ivuxolimab. The receptors shown here come from an adult with an advanced solid tumor such as melanoma, head and neck, liver or kidney cancer.

This clone showed up just once. The chain combines TRBV7-9 with TRBJ2-7; TRBD1 or TRBD2 may be the D gene (5 bases each). Germline V gene data show CDR1 as SEHNR and CDR2 as FQNEAQ (reference sequence). The CDR3 length is 14 residues. V was trimmed by 5 bases and J by 5 bases, leaving 16 bases between them. CDR3 nucleotide sequence: TGTGCCAGCAGCCTAACCCGGGACGTCGACGAGCAGTACTTC. Translation: CASSLTRDVDEQYF.

The rearrangement links TRBV5-1 to TRBJ1-1; TRBD1 matches at 11 bases. The CDR3 covers 16 residues. Germline V lookup: CDR1 SGHRS, CDR2 YFSETQ. The trim removed 4 bases at V and 0 bases at J, leaving 5 bases unmatched. The CDR3 is CASSEGQGEMNTEAFF. For the CDR3, the DNA is TGCGCCAGCAGCGAGGGACAGGGGGAGATGAACACTGAAGCTTTCTTT.

The V call is TRBV29-1, the J call TRBJ2-1, with a weak D call TRBD1 (5 bases). Trimming cost V 4 bases and J 3 bases, with 16 bases left between them. The V gene's germline CDR1 is SQVTM and CDR2 ANQGSEA. CDR3 length: 15 amino acids. The CDR3 DNA reads TGCAGCGTTGCGGTACCAGGGTTAGACTACAATGAGCAGTTCTTC. Translated, it gives CSVAVPGLDYNEQFF.

Details on this clone: A junction boundary mismatches the germline segment, possibly from a read error. The V gene is TRBV2, the J gene TRBJ2-7; 9 bases match TRBD2. Germline CDR1 is SNHLY and CDR2 is FYNNEI. This CDR3 is built from 14 residues. The CDR3, as DNA: TGTGCCAGCAGCGAAGCGGGAGGTGCCTACGAGCAGTACTTC. Encoded protein: CASSEAGGAYEQYF.